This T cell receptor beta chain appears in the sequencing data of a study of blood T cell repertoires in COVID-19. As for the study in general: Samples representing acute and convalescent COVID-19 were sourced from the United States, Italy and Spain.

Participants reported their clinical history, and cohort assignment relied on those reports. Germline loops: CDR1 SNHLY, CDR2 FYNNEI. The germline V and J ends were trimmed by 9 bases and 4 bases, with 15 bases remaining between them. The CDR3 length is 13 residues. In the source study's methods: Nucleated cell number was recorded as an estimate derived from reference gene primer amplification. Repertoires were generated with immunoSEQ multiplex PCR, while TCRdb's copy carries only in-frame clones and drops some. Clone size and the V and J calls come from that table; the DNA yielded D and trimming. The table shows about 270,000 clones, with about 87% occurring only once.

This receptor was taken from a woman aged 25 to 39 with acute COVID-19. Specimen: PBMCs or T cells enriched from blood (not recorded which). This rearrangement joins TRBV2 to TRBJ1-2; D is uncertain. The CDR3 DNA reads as TGTGCCAGTGTGGAGGGCAGTTTCTATGGCTACACCTTC. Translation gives CASVEGSFYGYTF.